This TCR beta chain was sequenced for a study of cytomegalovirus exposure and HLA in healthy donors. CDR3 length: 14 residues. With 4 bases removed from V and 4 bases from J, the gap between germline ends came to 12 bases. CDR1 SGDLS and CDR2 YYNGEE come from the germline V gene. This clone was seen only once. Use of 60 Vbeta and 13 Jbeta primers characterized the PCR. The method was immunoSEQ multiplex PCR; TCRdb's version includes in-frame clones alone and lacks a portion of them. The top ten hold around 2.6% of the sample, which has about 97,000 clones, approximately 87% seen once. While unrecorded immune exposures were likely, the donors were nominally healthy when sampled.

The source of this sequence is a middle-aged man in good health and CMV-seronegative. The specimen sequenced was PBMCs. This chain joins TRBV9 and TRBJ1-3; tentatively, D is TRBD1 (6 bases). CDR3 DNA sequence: TGTGCCAGCAGCTCAGGGGAACGCGGAAACACCATATATTTT. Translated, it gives CASSSGERGNTIYF.